Reported below is one TCR beta chain. No antigen is known for it. Primers: 60 Vbeta forward and 13 Jbeta reverse. Sequenced by immunoSEQ multiplex PCR; TCRdb stores in-frame clones only, minus some. The data show some 70,000 clones, and the top ten clones hold around 2.5%. These data belong to a study of cytomegalovirus exposure and HLA in healthy donors. Study overall: Prior work identified under 130 million unique TCR beta sequences in some 200 million T cells. Whole-study findings and limits: Investigators reported fewer than 200 TCR beta chains as tied to cytomegalovirus. There were several of the most significant clusters that appeared linked to common viral pathogens in a later analysis.

Per the germline V gene, CDR1 is SGDLS and CDR2 is YYNGEE. The CDR3 loop spans 13 amino acids. The V and J ends lost 0 bases and 6 bases respectively, with 9 bases between them. This clonotype was obtained from a man in his forties in good health and CMV-seronegative. Sequencing was done on a sample of PBMCs. The genes are TRBV9 and TRBJ1-2; possibly TRBD1 for D (5 bases). For the CDR3, the DNA is TGTGCCAGCAGCGTAGAGCGGGGGAATGGCTACACCTTC. Translation gives CASSVERGNGYTF.